The clone carrying this TCR beta chain was counted many times. The antigen is not known. The sample belongs to a study of T cell repertoires in cytomegalovirus infection. Turning to the study itself: Public TCR beta signatures marked donors with CMV infection and the matching HLA. Study-wide results and limits: Pooled public TCR beta family frequency picked out CMV carriers with the relevant HLA.

TCRdb itself ran the reads through MiXCR, one entry per CDR3 protein. The table includes more than 200,000 distinct CDR3 sequences, around 8.7% detected once. The CDR3 spans 16 residues. Germline-derived CDR1 and CDR2 are SGHTA and FQGNSA. The V and J ends lost 8 bases and 1 base respectively, with 20 bases between them. The sequence derives from a human donor in good health (CMV status not recorded). Some clones in this sample may be carry-over from other donors' samples. V gene TRBV7-2 combines with J gene TRBJ2-5; D might be TRBD2 (5 bases). Sequenced: PBMCs. The CDR3 loop reads CASRISVGVPQETQYF. As DNA, the CDR3 is TGTGCCAGCCGCATCAGTGTCGGGGTCCCCCAAGAGACCCAGTACTTC.